These 27 T cell receptor beta chains originate from one sample sequenced in a study of T cell repertoires in cytomegalovirus infection. TCRdb re-called the reads with MiXCR, one entry per CDR3 protein. Found here are hundreds of thousands of distinct CDR3 sequences, around 30% of them singletons; the top ten hold around an eighth. Which antigens these TCRs recognize remains unknown. Sequencing was performed on cultured CD8+ T cells from PBMCs, taken from culture after CMV antigen stimulation. The receptors here all came from a human donor in good health (CMV status not recorded). Some clones in this sample may be carry-over from other donors' samples.

This clonotype has at least ten counts. The chain links TRBV7-6 to TRBJ2-3; 16 bases are shared with TRBD2. The V gene's germline CDR1 is SGHVS and CDR2 FNYEAQ. J gave up 6 bases and V 5 bases, and 8 bases lay outside the gene matches. This CDR3 has 17 amino acids. CDR3 in DNA: TGTGCCAGCAGCCTTTCGGGACTAGCGGGGGGGCTCGATACGCAGTATTTT. Its protein is CASSLSGLAGGLDTQYF.

This clonotype occurred once. V usage is TRBV7-9 and J usage is TRBJ2-7; D call uncertain. This CDR3 is 14 amino acids long. Trimming removed 2 bases from V and 4 bases from J, with 12 bases in between. CDR1 is SEHNR, CDR2 FQNEAQ, per germline (reference sequence). The CDR3 spells CASSLKAGPYEQYF. In DNA, the CDR3 is TGTGCCAGCAGCTTAAAGGCAGGTCCTTACGAGCAGTACTTC.

This clonotype has a handful of counts. The chain joins TRBV12-3 or TRBV12-4 to TRBJ2-2, with 11 bases aligning to TRBD2. The CDR3 loop spans 13 amino acids. The V and J ends lost 10 bases and 4 bases, in that order; junction bases with no gene match: 2. The CDR3 DNA reads TGTGCCACCGGGACTAGCGGCACCGGGGAGCTGTTTTTT. Protein sequence: CATGTSGTGELFF.

This clonotype was detected many times. The CDR3 loop is CASSSPWERGGETQYF. In DNA form, the CDR3 reads TGTGCCAGCAGCTCCCCATGGGAGCGGGGTGGTGAGACCCAGTACTTC. The V gene is TRBV7-2, the J gene TRBJ2-5; 7 bases agree with TRBD2. Trimming took 4 bases from V and 5 from J; bases not matched to a gene: 13. Looked up from germline, CDR1 is SGHTA and CDR2 is FQGNSA. The CDR3 covers 16 residues.

In its sample, this clonotype was seen many times. This sequence joins TRBV7-6 and TRBJ2-6; D is uncertain. Trimming cost V 1 base and J 2 bases, with 9 bases left between them. The CDR3 consists of 16 residues. CDR1 is SGHVS, CDR2 FNYEAQ, per germline. CDR3 sequence: CASSLGGPPGANVLTF. The CDR3 DNA reads TGTGCCAGCAGCTTAGGAGGTCCCCCTGGGGCCAACGTCCTGACTTTC.

As to this clonotype: One junction end disagrees with the germline gene, perhaps due to a read error. This rearrangement joins TRBV7-6 to TRBJ2-2; no firm D call. This CDR3 is 15 amino acids long. Germline loops: CDR1 SGHVS, CDR2 FNYEAQ. Written as DNA, the CDR3 is TGTGCCAGCAGCCCTAGGGTCCCGAACACCGAGGAGCTGTTTTTT. This codes for CASSPRVPNTEELFF. The full variable domain, rest sourced from reference TRBV7-6 and TRBJ2-2, is GAGVSQSPRYKVTKRGQDVALRCDPISGHVSLYWYRQALGQGPEFLTYFNYEAQQDKSGLPNDRFSAERPEGSISTLTIQRTEQRDSAMYRCASSPRVPNTEELFFGEGSRLTVL.

This clonotype showed up many times. The V gene is TRBV7-9, the J gene TRBJ2-5; D gene uncertain. This CDR3 contains 14 residues. V was trimmed by 4 bases and J by 0 bases, leaving 9 bases between them. Germline lookup yields CDR1 SEHNR and CDR2 FQNEAQ (reference sequence). The CDR3 DNA is TGTGCCAGCAGCTCGTTTAGAGACCAAGAGACCCAGTACTTC. Protein: CASSSFRDQETQYF.

The genes are TRBV7-9 and TRBJ1-2; TRBD1 might be the D (6 bases). The CDR3 spans 16 residues. Germline V CDR1 and CDR2: SEHNR, FQNEAQ (reference sequence). V lost 4 bases, J lost 4 bases, and 19 bases lay in between. The CDR3 protein is CASSSITGGAFYGYTF. For the CDR3, the DNA is TGTGCCAGCAGCTCAATCACGGGGGGCGCCTTCTATGGCTACACCTTC.

This clonotype was observed a few times. The V and J genes are TRBV6-1 and TRBJ2-1; the match to TRBD1 covers 9 bases. Trimming at V came to 4 bases and at J to 6 bases, leaving 1 base not matched to a gene. The CDR3 contains 13 residues. Looked up from germline, CDR1 is MNHNS and CDR2 is SASEGT. CDR3 region: CASSGTGVNEQFF. The CDR3, as DNA: TGTGCCAGCAGTGGGACAGGGGTCAATGAGCAGTTCTTC.

The table lists this clonotype with a few counts. The rearrangement joins TRBV27 to TRBJ1-5, with D perhaps matching TRBD1 (5 bases). The germline gives CDR1 MNHEY, CDR2 SMNVEV (reference sequence). Trimming pared 6 bases from V and 6 bases from J, leaving 12 bases between. This CDR3 has 13 amino acids. This CDR3 is CASRRDLGQPQHF. The CDR3 DNA reads as TGTGCCAGCAGACGGGACCTAGGTCAGCCCCAGCATTTT.

This clonotype was detected ten times or more. The chain employs TRBV5-4 and TRBJ1-2, with D possibly matching TRBD1 (6 bases). Germline CDR1 and CDR2: SGHNT and YYREEE (reference sequence). CDR3 length equals 14 residues. V was cut by 4 bases and J by 2 bases, with 12 bases left in between. CDR3 protein: CASSPYDRNYGYTF. The CDR3 DNA follows: TGTGCCAGCAGCCCCTACGACAGGAACTATGGCTACACCTTC.

The chain carries TRBV10-2 and TRBJ1-5, with D uncertain. Trimming cost V 5 bases and J 0 bases, with 11 bases left between them. The germline V gene encodes CDR1 WSHSY and CDR2 SAAADI. The CDR3 contains 15 residues. The CDR3: CASSITFYSNQPQHF. The CDR3 nucleotides are TGCGCCAGCAGTATCACATTCTATAGCAATCAGCCCCAGCATTTT.

This clonotype has just a few counts. The rearrangement uses TRBV6-2 or TRBV6-3 and TRBJ2-1; TRBD2 aligns across 8 bases. V was pared by 8 bases and J by 8 bases, with 5 bases of the junction left unmatched. This CDR3 is built from 12 residues. Germline V gene sequence: CDR1 MNHEY, CDR2 SVGEGT. CDR3 nucleotides: TGTGCCAGCTGTCTAGCGGGCGATGAGCAGTTCTTC. Protein product: CASCLAGDEQFF.

The rearrangement uses TRBV7-9 and TRBJ2-5; D is possibly TRBD1 (6 bases). The CDR3 loop spans 15 amino acids. CDR1 SEHNR and CDR2 FQNEAQ come from the germline V gene (reference sequence). Trimming stripped 5 bases from V and 3 bases from J, with 16 bases between. The CDR3 protein is CASSIEVRGKETQYF. The CDR3 bases are TGTGCCAGCAGCATCGAGGTCAGGGGTAAAGAGACCCAGTACTTC.

The genes are TRBV10-3 and TRBJ1-4, with 7 bases that match TRBD1. Trimming cost V 0 bases and J 4 bases; bases outside gene matches: 5. Germline assignment: CDR1 ENHRY and CDR2 SYGVKD. The CDR3 has 16 amino acids. The CDR3 sequence is CAISESTGTDNEKLFF. The CDR3 nucleotides read TGTGCCATCAGTGAGTCGACGGGGACAGATAATGAAAAACTGTTTTTT.

This clonotype was counted at least ten times. V is TRBV12-5 and J is TRBJ1-6; D gene ambiguous. Trimming cost V 3 bases and J 6 bases, with 18 bases left between them. Germline V gene data show CDR1 as LGHNT and CDR2 as FRNRAP. There are 17 residues in the CDR3. DNA of the CDR3: TGTGCTAGTGGTTTTTCCTCGGACGTGGGGTTTAATTCACCCCTCCACTTT. As protein: CASGFSSDVGFNSPLHF.

This clonotype was detected only a few times. The V gene is TRBV6-5, the J gene TRBJ2-7; 10 bases match TRBD1. Trimming at V came to 7 bases and at J to 3 bases, leaving 6 bases not matched to a gene. The CDR3 is 14 residues long. Per germline, CDR1 MNHEY and CDR2 SVGAGI. The CDR3 here is CASTGRDRGYEQYF. DNA for the CDR3: TGTGCCAGCACTGGCCGGGACAGGGGCTACGAGCAGTACTTC.

The V call is TRBV20-1, the J call TRBJ1-1; a weak D match, TRBD1 (5 bases). The germline V gene encodes CDR1 DFQATT and CDR2 SNEGSKA (reference sequence). This CDR3 is 17 amino acids long. V shed 5 bases and J shed 1 base, with 23 bases lying between them. Here the CDR3 DNA reads TGCAGTGCTTACCCGGAGCAGGGCGCGCCGTGGAACACTGAAGCTTTCTTT. Translated, it gives CSAYPEQGAPWNTEAFF.

This clonotype was picked up a small number of times. The CDR3 nucleotides are TGCGCCAGCAGCCTCGCCCGGACAGGGGAATCACCCCTCCACTTT. Amino acids: CASSLARTGESPLHF. The chain employs TRBV4-1 and TRBJ1-6; 9 nucleotides line up with TRBD1. With V trimmed by 4 bases and J by 10 bases, 8 bases remained unmatched. Germline assignment: CDR1 MGHRA and CDR2 YSYEKL. The CDR3 is made up of 15 amino acids.

This clonotype was recorded at least ten times. V and J are TRBV5-1 and TRBJ1-1; tentative D call: TRBD1 (5 bases). This CDR3 spans 15 amino acids. CDR1 and CDR2 from the germline V gene are SGHRS and YFSETQ. Trimming left V 1 base short and J 1 base short, with 11 bases between. This CDR3 reads CASSLKAGTNTEAFF. The CDR3, as DNA: TGCGCCAGCAGCTTGAAGGCAGGGACGAACACTGAAGCTTTCTTT.

The chain is built from TRBV7-6 and TRBJ2-1, with D unresolved. With 5 bases removed from V and 8 bases from J, the gap between germline ends came to 10 bases. From germline, CDR1 is SGHVS and CDR2 FNYEAQ. This CDR3 comprises 12 residues. The CDR3 sequence: CASSPGPDEQFF. The CDR3 DNA is TGTGCCAGCAGCCCCGGACCGGATGAGCAGTTCTTC.

This clonotype was picked up a small number of times. It may be a read error: a sequence one base away is much more abundant. The chain carries TRBV7-9 and TRBJ2-7, with D tentatively TRBD1 (5 bases). Germline lookup yields CDR1 SEHNR and CDR2 FQNEAQ (reference sequence). The CDR3 is 13 residues long. V lost 4 bases and J 1 base, leaving 8 bases between the germline ends. The CDR3 here is CASSSTESYEQYF. The CDR3 nucleotides are TGTGCCAGCAGCTCGACAGAGTCCTACGAGCAGTACTTC.

Many counts were recorded for this clonotype. The rearrangement joins TRBV7-6 to TRBJ2-6, with no clear D. The V and J ends lost 5 bases and 0 bases respectively, with 11 bases between them. The CDR3 runs to 16 residues. Germline V gene data show CDR1 as SGHVS and CDR2 as FNYEAQ. CDR3 region: CASSQTVHSGANVLTF. CDR3 bases: TGTGCCAGCAGCCAAACAGTGCACTCTGGGGCCAACGTCCTGACTTTC.

The table lists this clonotype with a few counts. J is TRBJ2-3 and V is TRBV27; 10 nucleotides align to TRBD1. The CDR3 spans 16 residues. Trimming removed 5 bases from V and 1 base from J; junction bases left unmatched: 6. CDR1 MNHEY and CDR2 SMNVEV come from the germline V gene (reference sequence). The CDR3 DNA sequence: TGTGCCAGCAGTCCTTCGGACAGGGGGGGCACAGATACGCAGTATTTT. Translated, it gives CASSPSDRGGTDTQYF.

The rearrangement uses TRBV27 and TRBJ2-2; tentative D call: TRBD2 (5 bases). The V end was cut by 4 bases, the J end by 5 bases, with 14 bases between. Germline lookup yields CDR1 MNHEY and CDR2 SMNVEV (reference sequence). The CDR3 is 15 amino acids. The CDR3 here is CASSSRLIPTGELFF. As DNA, the CDR3 is TGTGCCAGCAGTTCCCGACTAATACCTACCGGGGAGCTGTTTTTT.

The sample holds many counts of this clonotype. The CDR3 here is CASSPTRTGELFF. The CDR3, as DNA: TGTGCCAGCAGCCCTACAAGGACCGGGGAGCTGTTTTTT. This sequence joins TRBV7-2 and TRBJ2-2; no definite D call. CDR1 is SGHTA, CDR2 FQGNSA, per germline. V was trimmed by 5 bases and J by 5 bases, leaving 9 bases between them. The CDR3 consists of 13 residues.

This clonotype came up many times. This chain connects TRBV7-2 to TRBJ1-5; D perhaps matches TRBD1 (5 bases). Germline V lookup: CDR1 SGHTA, CDR2 FQGNSA. The germline V and J ends were trimmed by 5 bases and 2 bases, with 16 bases remaining between them. The CDR3 spans 16 residues. CDR3 sequence reads: CASSLGGSYGNQPQHF. In nucleotides, the CDR3 is TGTGCCAGCAGCCTTGGGGGGTCATATGGCAATCAGCCCCAGCATTTT.